This entry concerns a single T cell receptor (beta chain). The record originates from a study of blood T cell repertoires in COVID-19. This CDR3 is built from 16 residues. CDR1 MNHEY and CDR2 SVGEGT come from the germline V gene. The ends were cut back, 6 bases at V and 0 bases at J, with 17 bases in the middle. Profiled with immunoSEQ multiplex PCR; TCRdb holds only in-frame clones, not every one. The data hold over 200,000 clones, with less than 90% observed a single time. The source of this sequence is a woman of 80 years or more with active or convalescent COVID-19. The material sequenced was peripheral blood. The chain recombines TRBV6-2 or TRBV6-3 with TRBJ1-1; D is possibly TRBD1 (6 bases). The CDR3 DNA reads as TGTGCCAGCAGCCGCGGACAGCTGATCATGAACACTGAAGCTTTCTTT. Amino acid sequence: CASSRGQLIMNTEAFF.